This T cell receptor (beta chain) was observed in a study of blood T cells in healthy people across ages. Looking at the study overall: Roughly one uniquely barcoded beta molecule per two T cells was captured.

Next came a second PCR, run for 7 to 11 cycles, which used a sample-barcoded 5' primer along with a J-beta primer mix. TCRdb re-derived calls from the 5' RACE reads in MiXCR, one entry per CDR3 protein. This table has about 1.1 million distinct CDR3 sequences, 30% to 40% appearing once. A word on this clonotype: What it recognizes is unknown.

Study observations and caveats: In older individuals, TCR beta diversity per million T cells was lower, falling roughly linearly with age. Strong correlation linked observed beta diversity and percent naive T cells.

Germline CDR1 reads SGDLS; CDR2 reads YYNGEE. The CDR3 has 12 residues. Trimming removed 1 base from V and 7 bases from J, with 9 bases in between. Sequencing was performed on blood. V is TRBV9 and J is TRBJ2-7, with D hard to call. The clonotype was recovered from a man between 18 and 35 years old in good health. The CDR3 DNA follows: TGTGCCAGCAGCGTATTTGGGGATGAGCAGTACTTC. Translation gives CASSVFGDEQYF.